Listed below are T cell receptor beta chains from one sample, sequenced in a study of shared clonotypes between healthy human individuals. The repertoire was sequenced with immunoSEQ multiplex PCR; TCRdb's copy has only in-frame clones and lacks some. The sample has 2 million to 2.5 million clones, 92% seen once. Material for sequencing was naive CD4+ T cells from PBMCs. The receptors were gathered from a man between 18 and 29 years old in good health. Some clones in this sample may be carry-over from other donors' samples. Each CDR3 is given without its conserved first and last residue. Each record gives: V gene, J gene, CDR3 protein.

TRBV27,TRBJ2-3,ASSTLSRIAGGPDTQY
TRBV6-1,TRBJ2-7,ASSVSPGWEQY
TRBV7-9,TRBJ2-1,ASSLDWRPRRDEQF
TRBV2,TRBJ2-5,ASSQSSPQETQY
TRBV6-6,TRBJ1-3,ASSPTGNTIY
TRBV5-8,TRBJ2-5,ASRPQGRPQETQY
TRBV9,TRBJ2-4,ASSLGGQVENIQY
TRBV5-1,TRBJ2-2,ASSLGDTGELF
TRBV5-1,TRBJ1-1,ASRPSLGSQLAEAF
TRBV19,TRBJ2-7,ASSLRGQGVGEQY
TRBV7-9,TRBJ2-5,ASSPDSLREDQY
TRBV19,TRBJ2-3,ASSLSTGREGVGTDTQY
TRBV19,TRBJ2-7,ASSQWGEQY
TRBV28,TRBJ2-7,ASSSLRVSYEQY
TRBV7-9,TRBJ1-5,ASSSRTGPIGNQPQH
TRBV6-1,TRBJ1-4,ASRAREGSTEKLF
TRBV11-2,TRBJ1-1,ASSLGQGREAF
TRBV7-9,TRBJ2-4,ASSSISRGRAAKNIQY
TRBV7-6,TRBJ2-1,ASSLGLASYNEQF
TRBV21-1,TRBJ2-2,ANEIPGELF
TRBV6-1,TRBJ2-5,ASLLLARGQETQY
TRBV14,TRBJ1-2,ASSQDGGYT
TRBV27,TRBJ2-3,ASSQGQAGGQY
TRBV15,TRBJ1-5,ATSRAPNQPQH
TRBV7-2,TRBJ1-5,ASSDRDGDQPQH
TRBV15,TRBJ1-4,ATSRGGAPTVNEKLF
TRBV5-1,TRBJ1-3,ASSLGPVDGNTIY
TRBV28,TRBJ1-3,ASSLVGSGNTIY
TRBV5-1,TRBJ1-5,ASSLEGEHQPQH
TRBV19,TRBJ2-6,ASSVTAGANVLT
TRBV28,TRBJ1-2,ASSPIRSGYT
TRBV5-8,TRBJ2-7,ASGEVPYEQY
TRBV18,TRBJ1-2,ASSPIIAGGYT
TRBV28,TRBJ1-1,ATSPYINTEAF